This T cell receptor (beta chain) was recovered during a study of cytomegalovirus exposure and HLA in healthy donors. Comments on this clone: Its target is unknown.

The study, taken as a whole, reports: Across donors, sequencing depth was assumed by presence/absence analyses to be roughly uniform.

PCR was performed using 60 Vbeta and 13 Jbeta primers. Sequencing used immunoSEQ multiplex PCR; TCRdb keeps in-frame clones, though not all of them. The sample shows approximately 190,000 clones, about 79% of them seen only once. Germline loops: CDR1 SGHRS, CDR2 YFSETQ. Deletions cut 0 bases from V and 3 bases from J, with 6 bases between. CDR3 length: 13 residues. The receptor comes from a boy younger than 10 in good health and CMV-seronegative. Specimen: PBMCs. The V and J genes are TRBV5-1 and TRBJ2-5; D possibly corresponds to TRBD1 (5 bases). This CDR3 reads CASSLVTEETQYF. In DNA, the CDR3 is TGCGCCAGCAGCTTGGTGACAGAAGAGACCCAGTACTTC. Based on the CDR3 plus reference TRBV5-1 and TRBJ2-5, the full variable domain is KAGVTQTPRYLIKTRGQQVTLSCSPISGHRSVSWYQQTPGQGLQFLFEYFSETQRNKGNFPGRFSGRQFSNSRSEMNVSTLELGDSALYLCASSLVTEETQYFGPGTRLLVL.